This T cell receptor (beta chain) appears in the sequencing data of a study of T cells in Graves' hyperthyroidism and ophthalmopathy. This clonotype was counted many times. Authors of the study amplified TCR beta CDR3 regions from RNA transcripts. During a first-round RT-PCR of the TCR CDR3, the HTBI primer set was used. TCRdb ran MiXCR on the multiplex PCR reads and lists one entry per CDR3 protein. The repertoire holds about 510,000 distinct CDR3 sequences, with around 13% as singletons. The ends were cut back, 5 bases at V and 0 bases at J, with 14 bases in the middle. This CDR3 contains 16 residues. CDR1 is MDHEN, CDR2 SYDVKM, per germline.

The J gene is TRBJ1-3, the V gene TRBV28, with a tentative D call TRBD1 (6 bases). The sequenced sample was blood. This TCR came from a woman aged 40-49 years with Graves' hyperthyroidism. The CDR3 loop reads CASSLYRALSGNTIYF. The CDR3 DNA is TGTGCCAGCAGTCTCTACAGGGCTCTCTCTGGAAACACCATATATTTT. The complete variable domain, with remaining parts taken from reference TRBV28 and TRBJ1-3, reads DVKVTQSSRYLVKRTGEKVFLECVQDMDHENMFWYRQDPGLGLRLIYFSYDVKMKEKGDIPEGYSVSREKKERFSLILESASTNQTSMYLCASSLYRALSGNTIYFGEGSWLTVV.